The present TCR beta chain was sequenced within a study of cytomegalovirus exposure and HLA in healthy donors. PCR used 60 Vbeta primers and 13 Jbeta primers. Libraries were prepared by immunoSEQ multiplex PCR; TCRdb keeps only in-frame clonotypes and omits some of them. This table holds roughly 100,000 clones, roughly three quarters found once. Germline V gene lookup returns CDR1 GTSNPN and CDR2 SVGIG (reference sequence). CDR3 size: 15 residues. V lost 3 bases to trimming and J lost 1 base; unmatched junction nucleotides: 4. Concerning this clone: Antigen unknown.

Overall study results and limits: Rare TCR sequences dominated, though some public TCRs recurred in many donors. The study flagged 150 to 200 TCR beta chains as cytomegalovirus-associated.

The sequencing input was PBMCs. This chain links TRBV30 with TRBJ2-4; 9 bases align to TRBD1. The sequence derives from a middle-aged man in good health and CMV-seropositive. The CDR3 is CAWRGQGLAKNIQYF. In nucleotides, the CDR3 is TGTGCCTGGAGGGGACAGGGTTTGGCCAAAAACATTCAGTACTTC.